The clone carrying this T cell receptor beta chain was seen a handful of times. TCRdb re-called the 5' RACE reads with MiXCR, one entry per CDR3 protein. The table has more than 350,000 distinct CDR3 sequences, 15% to 20% seen once. The sample belongs to a study of T-cell memory formation after mild COVID-19. V gave up 6 bases and J gave up 5 bases, with 14 bases separating them. This CDR3 contains 14 residues. Germline V gene sequence: CDR1 SEHNR, CDR2 FQNEAQ (reference sequence). The sample comprised PBMCs or a T cell subset sorted from them (not recorded which). The rearrangement uses TRBV7-9 and TRBJ2-1; D call uncertain. The sequence was collected from a man younger than 35 who had mild COVID-19 (a few samples of this study predate the infection). Cell type and time point are not known. The CDR3 loop is CASRDPAPNNEQFF. CDR3 sequence (DNA): TGTGCCAGCAGAGATCCGGCGCCGAACAATGAGCAGTTCTTC.